Following are 3 T cell receptor beta chains from one sample sequenced in a study of cytomegalovirus exposure and HLA in healthy donors. Primers for the PCR totalled 60 Vbeta and 13 Jbeta. Clones were read by immunoSEQ multiplex PCR, and TCRdb kept only the in-frame ones, dropping some. The sample yields around 190,000 clones, about 77% seen once. The specimen sequenced was PBMCs. These TCRs come from a female donor in good health and CMV-seronegative.

This clone was counted between two and nine times. V is TRBV29-1 and J is TRBJ2-5; 7 bases are shared with TRBD1. The trim removed 3 bases at V and 4 bases at J, leaving 8 bases unmatched. The germline V gene encodes CDR1 SQVTM and CDR2 ANQGSEA. This CDR3 contains 14 residues. The CDR3 protein is CSVELDRVGETQYF. The CDR3 DNA reads as TGCAGCGTTGAGCTCGACAGGGTAGGAGAGACCCAGTACTTC.

As regards this clone: This CDR3 is also generated by other DNA sequences in the sample. V usage is TRBV19 and J usage is TRBJ2-7; 9 bases are a match to TRBD1. V lost 4 bases to trimming and J lost 2 bases; unmatched junction nucleotides: 0. This CDR3 is 13 amino acids long. Germline V gives CDR1 LNHDA, CDR2 SQIVND (reference sequence). CDR3 DNA: TGTGCCAGTAGTAGACAGGGGGCCTACGAGCAGTACTTC. This encodes CASSRQGAYEQYF.

This clone has a handful of counts. This chain uses TRBV11-2 with TRBJ1-4, with 10 bases aligning to TRBD1. The germline V gene encodes CDR1 SGHAT and CDR2 FQNNGV. The length of the CDR3 is 14 residues. J was trimmed by 4 bases and V by 4 bases; bases with no gene match: 0. CDR3 coding DNA: TGTGCCAGCAGCTGGGACAGGGGTAATGAAAAACTGTTTTTT. Protein: CASSWDRGNEKLFF.